These 3 T cell receptor beta chains were sequenced from one sample in a study of T cells in Graves' hyperthyroidism and ophthalmopathy. Amplification targeted TCR beta CDR3 regions from RNA transcripts. HTBI primers drove first-round RT-PCR of the TCR CDR3. TCRdb independently ran MiXCR on the multiplex PCR reads; one entry per CDR3 protein. The profile shows around 300,000 distinct CDR3 sequences, about 19% of them singletons. Sequenced material: blood. These receptors were obtained from a man in his forties or fifties with Graves' ophthalmopathy.

The chain links TRBV4-2 to TRBJ1-2; D gene unclear. Trimming stripped 0 bases from V and 8 bases from J, with 16 bases between. Per the germline V gene, CDR1 is LGHNA and CDR2 is YNFKEQ. This CDR3 has 15 amino acids. In nucleotides, the CDR3 is TGTGCCAGCAGCCAAGAAATAGCGACGACCGGGGGCTACACCTTC. Translation: CASSQEIATTGGYTF.

This clonotype was observed a single time. The chain couples TRBV3-1 to TRBJ1-2, with a possible D match to TRBD1 (5 bases). Germline V gene lookup returns CDR1 LGHDT and CDR2 YNNKEL (reference sequence). The CDR3 is 13 residues long. With 1 base removed from V and 8 bases from J, the gap between germline ends came to 11 bases. Written as DNA, the CDR3 is TGTGCCAGCAGCCAAGGCAGGGTGCGGGGCTACACCTTC. Protein sequence: CASSQGRVRGYTF.

In this sample, this clonotype turned up a few times. V is TRBV30 and J is TRBJ2-1, with 9 nucleotides matching TRBD1. The junction had 20 bases not matched to a gene; V was cut back by 5 bases and J by 6 bases. The germline V gene encodes CDR1 GTSNPN and CDR2 SVGIG (reference sequence). The CDR3 spans 18 residues. CDR3 loop: CAWVFVPSGTGHINEQFF. The CDR3 region has the DNA TGTGCCTGGGTATTTGTCCCGTCCGGGACAGGGCATATCAATGAGCAGTTCTTC.